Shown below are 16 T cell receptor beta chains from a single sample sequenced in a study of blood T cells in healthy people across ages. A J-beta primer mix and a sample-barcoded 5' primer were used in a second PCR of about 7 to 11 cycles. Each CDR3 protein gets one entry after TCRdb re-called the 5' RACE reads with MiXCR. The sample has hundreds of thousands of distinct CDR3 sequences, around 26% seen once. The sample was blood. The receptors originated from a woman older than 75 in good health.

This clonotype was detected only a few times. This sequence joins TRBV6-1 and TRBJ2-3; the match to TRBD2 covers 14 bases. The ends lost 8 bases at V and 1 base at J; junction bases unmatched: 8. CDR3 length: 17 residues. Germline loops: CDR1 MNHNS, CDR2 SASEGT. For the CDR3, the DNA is TGTGCCAGCTTCCAGCCGGGACTAGCGGGGGGCACAGATACGCAGTATTTT. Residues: CASFQPGLAGGTDTQYF.

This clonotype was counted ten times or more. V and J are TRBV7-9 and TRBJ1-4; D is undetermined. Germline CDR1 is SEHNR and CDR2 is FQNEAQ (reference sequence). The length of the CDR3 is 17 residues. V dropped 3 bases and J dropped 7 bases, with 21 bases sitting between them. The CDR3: CASSFGGTPRGGEKLFF. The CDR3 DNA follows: TGTGCCAGCAGCTTCGGTGGAACGCCGCGGGGAGGTGAAAAACTGTTTTTT.

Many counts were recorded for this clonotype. The CDR3 sequence: CSASRGGPSSYEQYF. In nucleotides, the CDR3 is TGCAGTGCTTCTCGGGGGGGTCCTAGCTCCTACGAGCAGTACTTC. The chain combines TRBV20-1 with TRBJ2-7; TRBD2 agrees at 8 bases. Germline assignment: CDR1 DFQATT and CDR2 SNEGSKA (reference sequence). CDR3 length: 15 residues. The V gene end was trimmed by 5 bases and the J gene end by 0 bases; junction bases not matched to a gene: 9.

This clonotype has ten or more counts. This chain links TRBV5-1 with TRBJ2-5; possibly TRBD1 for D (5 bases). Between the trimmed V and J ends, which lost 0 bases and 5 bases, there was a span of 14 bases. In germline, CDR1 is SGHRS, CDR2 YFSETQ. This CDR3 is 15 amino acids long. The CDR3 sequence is CASSLAAGRSETQYF. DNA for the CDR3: TGCGCCAGCAGCTTGGCCGCAGGGCGATCCGAGACCCAGTACTTC.

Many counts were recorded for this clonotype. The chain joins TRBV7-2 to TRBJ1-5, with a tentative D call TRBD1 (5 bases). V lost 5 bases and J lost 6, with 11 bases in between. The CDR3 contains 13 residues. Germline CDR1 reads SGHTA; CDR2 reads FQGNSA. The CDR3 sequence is CASSPSTAQPQHF. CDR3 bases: TGTGCCAGCAGCCCGTCGACAGCTCAGCCCCAGCATTTT.

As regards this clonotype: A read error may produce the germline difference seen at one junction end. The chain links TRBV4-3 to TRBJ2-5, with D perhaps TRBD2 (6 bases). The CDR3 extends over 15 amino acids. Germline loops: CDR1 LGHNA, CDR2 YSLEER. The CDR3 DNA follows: TGCGCCAACAGCCAAGATCTTACAGCGGGCAAGGCCCAGTACTTC. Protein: CANSQDLTAGKAQYF.

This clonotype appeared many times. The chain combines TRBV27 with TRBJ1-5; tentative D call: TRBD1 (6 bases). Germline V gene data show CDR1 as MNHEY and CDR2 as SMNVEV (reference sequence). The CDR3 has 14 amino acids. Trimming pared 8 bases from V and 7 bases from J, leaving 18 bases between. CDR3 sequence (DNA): TGTGCCAGCGCTGTGGTACAGGGAAGCCAGCCCCAGCATTTT. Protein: CASAVVQGSQPQHF.

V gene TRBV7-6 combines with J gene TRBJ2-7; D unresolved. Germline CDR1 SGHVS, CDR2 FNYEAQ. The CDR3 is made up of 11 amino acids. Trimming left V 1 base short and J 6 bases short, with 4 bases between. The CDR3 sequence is CASSLDGEQYF. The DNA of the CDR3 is TGTGCCAGCAGCTTAGATGGCGAGCAGTACTTC.

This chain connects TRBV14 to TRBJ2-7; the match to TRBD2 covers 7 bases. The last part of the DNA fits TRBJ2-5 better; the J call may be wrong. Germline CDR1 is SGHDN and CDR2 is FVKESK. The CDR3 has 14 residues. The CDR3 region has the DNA TGTGCCAGCAGCCAAGCAGCGGGGCGAAAGACCCAGTACTTC. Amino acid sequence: CASSQAAGRKTQYF.

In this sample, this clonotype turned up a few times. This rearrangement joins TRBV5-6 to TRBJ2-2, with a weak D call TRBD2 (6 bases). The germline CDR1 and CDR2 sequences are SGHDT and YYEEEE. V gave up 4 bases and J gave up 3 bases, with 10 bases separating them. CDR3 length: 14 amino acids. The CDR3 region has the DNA TGTGCCAGCAGCAAGGGGACTCACACCGGGGAGCTGTTTTTT. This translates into CASSKGTHTGELFF.

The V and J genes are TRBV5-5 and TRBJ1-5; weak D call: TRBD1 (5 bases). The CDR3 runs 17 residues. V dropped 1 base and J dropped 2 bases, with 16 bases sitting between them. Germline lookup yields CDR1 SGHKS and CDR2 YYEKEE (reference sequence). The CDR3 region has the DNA TGTGCCAGCAGCTTGATGTCTCGGGGGTCCGGCAATCAGCCCCAGCATTTT. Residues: CASSLMSRGSGNQPQHF.

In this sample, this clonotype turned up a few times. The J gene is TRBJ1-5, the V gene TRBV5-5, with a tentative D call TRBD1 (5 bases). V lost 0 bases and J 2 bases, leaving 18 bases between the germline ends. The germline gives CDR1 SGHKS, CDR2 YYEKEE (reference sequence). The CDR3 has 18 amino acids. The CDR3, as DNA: TGTGCCAGCAGCTTGGAAGGCGGGGGACTAGTTGGCAATCAGCCCCAGCATTTT. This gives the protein CASSLEGGGLVGNQPQHF.

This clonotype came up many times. The DNA of the CDR3 is TGTGCCAGCAGTTATACCGCCGGGACAGGGAACAATGAGCAGTTCTTC. Translating gives CASSYTAGTGNNEQFF. The J gene is TRBJ2-1, the V gene TRBV6-2 or TRBV6-3, with 9 bases identical to TRBD1. This CDR3 region has 16 residues. Germline V lookup: CDR1 MNHEY, CDR2 SVGEGT. V was clipped by 3 bases and J by 5 bases; unmatched bases: 8.

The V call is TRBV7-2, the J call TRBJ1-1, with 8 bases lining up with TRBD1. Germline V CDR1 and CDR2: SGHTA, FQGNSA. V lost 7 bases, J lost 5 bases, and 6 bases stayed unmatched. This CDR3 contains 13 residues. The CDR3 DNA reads TGTGCCAGCACCCAGGGGGCGGGAACTGAAGCTTTCTTT. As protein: CASTQGAGTEAFF. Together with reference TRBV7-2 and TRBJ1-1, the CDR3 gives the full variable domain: GAGVSQSPSNKVTEKGKDVELRCDPISGHTALYWYRQSLGQGLEFLIYFQGNSAPDKSGLPSDRFSAERTGGSVSTLTIQRTQQEDSAVYLCASTQGAGTEAFFGQGTRLTVV.

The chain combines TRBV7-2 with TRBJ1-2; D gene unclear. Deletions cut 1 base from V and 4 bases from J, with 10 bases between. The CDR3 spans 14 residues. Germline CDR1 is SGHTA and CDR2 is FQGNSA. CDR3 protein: CASSLGENPYGYTF. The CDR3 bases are TGTGCCAGCAGCTTAGGAGAGAATCCCTATGGCTACACCTTC. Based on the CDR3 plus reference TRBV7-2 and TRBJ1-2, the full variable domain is GAGVSQSPSNKVTEKGKDVELRCDPISGHTALYWYRQSLGQGLEFLIYFQGNSAPDKSGLPSDRFSAERTGGSVSTLTIQRTQQEDSAVYLCASSLGENPYGYTFGSGTRLTVV.

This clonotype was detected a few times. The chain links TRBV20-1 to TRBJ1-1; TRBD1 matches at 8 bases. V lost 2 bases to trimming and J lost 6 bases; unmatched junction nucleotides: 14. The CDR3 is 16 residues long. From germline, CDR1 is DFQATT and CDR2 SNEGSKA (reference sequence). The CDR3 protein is CSARLERARGPAEAFF. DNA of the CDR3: TGCAGTGCTAGATTAGAGAGGGCCAGGGGGCCGGCTGAAGCTTTCTTT.